Reported below is one TCR beta chain. Its antigen is unknown. Per-base qualities were not stored, and no clone one base away is much larger. The entry originates in a study of cytomegalovirus exposure and HLA in healthy donors (dated by TCRdb to 2017 to 2019). Context from the whole study: The roughly 650 repertoires of the first cohort and the 120 validation repertoires were produced on the same platform, according to a later analysis. To predict cytomegalovirus infection status, the study brought together high-throughput TCR immunosequencing, statistical association of individual TCRs with disease status, and machine learning. The study aimed to test whether cataloging public T cell receptors could reveal signatures of past pathogen exposure. In addition to the first cohort of roughly 700 subjects, a separate validation cohort of approximately 110 different subjects was used. The paper as a whole reports these results and caveats: The classifier was reported to diagnose cytomegalovirus status with high specificity and sensitivity in both the original cohort and the validation cohort. In vitro tests confirmed that a few of the cytomegalovirus-associated TCR beta chains recognize cytomegalovirus antigens. Subsequent analysis determined that TCRs grouped into clusters in the first cohort also showed a tendency toward co-occurrence across the 130 or so validation repertoires, and 85% to 95% of cluster scores exceeded 0. The authors suggested that the approach could potentially be extended to other disease states and immunological phenotypes. While some public TCRs were present in many individuals, most TCR sequences turned up only very rarely across donors. A later analysis lacked HLA typing for the validation cohort, so it scored co-occurrence in that cohort across all 120 or so repertoires. The study gave a list of about 150 TCR beta chains associated with cytomegalovirus.

Library creation used the immunoSEQ multiplex PCR assay. In the original analysis: To diagnose cytomegalovirus status from the catalog of TCR beta chain sequences, a statistical classification framework was built. The immuneACCESS repertoire file appears here via TCRdb, limited to in-frame rearrangements. These files lack a portion of the clones; in checked studies, under half of the deficit traces to unresolved V genes, and the cause of the others is not known. The D gene and trimming were derived from the DNA, and the V and J assignments and clone size from that table. The sample yields around 91,000 clones; approximately 93% were counted once. The ten largest clonotypes hold 0.95% to 1.3% of the sample. Deletion took 4 bases off V and 6 bases off J, with a span of 18 bases between the germline ends. The germline V gene supplies CDR1 SGHTA and CDR2 FQGNSA. Spanning cysteine to phenylalanine, the CDR3 consists of 15 amino acids. The read is trimmed to its CDR3 DNA, 45 bases read in frame from base 1.

The donors belonged to the validation cohort of roughly 120 subjects, which was separate from the 666-subject first cohort. Recombination connected TRBV7-2 to TRBJ1-2; the D gene is perhaps TRBD1, from 6 matching bases. Input material: PBMCs. The source is a woman in her twenties or thirties in good health and CMV-seropositive. The DNA sequence is TGTGCCAGCAGCTCCCCCCCAGACAGGCTCCATGGCTACACCTTC. Its amino acids are CASSSPPDRLHGYTF.